One and the same sample provided the 13 T cell receptor beta chains below, sequenced in a study of T-cell reconstitution after alpha-beta-depleted transplantation in children. Unique molecular identifiers featured in how the TCRbeta library was prepared. One entry per CDR3 protein results from TCRdb running MiXCR on the PCR reads. The sample comprises hundreds of thousands of distinct CDR3 sequences, under 15% of which are singletons, and approximately 2.1% rests with the top ten. Here the sequenced sample was PBMCs, mostly from graft donor cells, taken 360 days after TCRalphabeta/CD19-depleted stem cell transplant. The receptors shown here come from a male patient younger than 18 who had a stem cell transplant for acute myeloid leukemia, so the T cells may come from the graft donor.

The chain employs TRBV24-1 and TRBJ2-5; D is perhaps TRBD1 (5 bases). Trimming cost V 9 bases and J 2 bases, with 12 bases left between them. This CDR3 comprises 13 residues. CDR1 and CDR2 from the germline V gene are KGHDR and SFDVKD. Written as DNA, the CDR3 is TGTGCCACCGGCGGACATTTACAAGAGACCCAGTACTTC. Translation gives CATGGHLQETQYF.

The V gene is TRBV5-1, the J gene TRBJ2-1; D is ambiguous. The CDR3 consists of 16 residues. Per germline, CDR1 SGHRS and CDR2 YFSETQ. Trimming pared 0 bases from V and 0 bases from J, leaving 10 bases between. CDR3 sequence (DNA): TGCGCCAGCAGCTTGGCCGCCAAGAGCTCCTACAATGAGCAGTTCTTC. Translating gives CASSLAAKSSYNEQFF.

The J gene is TRBJ2-2, the V gene TRBV20-1; D perhaps matches TRBD2 (5 bases). The CDR3 is made up of 15 amino acids. The V gene lost 0 bases and the J gene lost 6 bases, with 14 bases spanning the gap. From germline, CDR1 is DFQATT and CDR2 SNEGSKA (reference sequence). The CDR3 sequence: CSARDGLTGPGELFF. The CDR3, as DNA: TGCAGTGCTAGAGATGGACTTACTGGGCCCGGGGAGCTGTTTTTT.

This clonotype was recorded a few times. The rearrangement uses TRBV12-3 or TRBV12-4 and TRBJ2-7, with a possible D match to TRBD1 (5 bases). V was clipped by 1 base and J by 9 bases, with 13 bases between them. The CDR3 sequence is 13 residues long. The CDR3 nucleotides are TGTGCCAGCAGTTTAGGGGGCCCGGGTAGGCAGTACTTC. Protein sequence: CASSLGGPGRQYF.

This rearrangement joins TRBV11-1 to TRBJ2-1, with 9 positions matching TRBD2. The CDR3 length is 18 residues. Germline trimming cut 5 bases from V and 0 bases from J; bases unmatched to any gene: 11. Germline V gene data show CDR1 as SGHAT and CDR2 as FQDESV (reference sequence). CDR3 nucleotide sequence: TGTGCCAGCAGCCCTCACGGACTAGCGCTGAGCTCCTACAATGAGCAGTTCTTC. Translated, it gives CASSPHGLALSSYNEQFF.

This sequence joins TRBV18 and TRBJ2-1, with TRBD1 matching 10 bases. The CDR3 runs to 15 residues. Germline CDR1 is KGHSH and CDR2 is LQKENI. The V gene end was trimmed by 6 bases and the J gene end by 5 bases; junction bases not matched to a gene: 7. The CDR3: CASSLDRGGNNEQFF. DNA of the CDR3: TGTGCCAGCTCCCTGGACAGGGGGGGCAACAATGAGCAGTTCTTC.

This clonotype was counted at least ten times. The V and J genes are TRBV10-3 and TRBJ2-2; D unclear. This CDR3 is 13 amino acids long. The V gene's germline CDR1 is ENHRY and CDR2 SYGVKD. The V end was cut by 0 bases, the J end by 5 bases, with 4 bases between. Written as DNA, the CDR3 is TGTGCCATCAGTGAGTCAGCAACCGGGGAGCTGTTTTTT. Translated, it gives CAISESATGELFF.

This clonotype was seen only a few times. The chain employs TRBV6-4 and TRBJ2-1, with TRBD2 matching over 13 bases. Germline trimming cut 8 bases from V and 5 bases from J; bases unmatched to any gene: 3. The CDR3 extends over 14 amino acids. Germline CDR1 reads MRHNA; CDR2 reads SNTAGT. The CDR3 sequence: CASRTSGSHNEQFF. The CDR3 DNA is TGTGCCAGCCGGACTAGCGGGAGCCACAATGAGCAGTTCTTC.

The V call is TRBV28, the J call TRBJ2-5; tentative D call: TRBD2 (6 bases). The CDR3 is made up of 14 amino acids. Germline V gives CDR1 MDHEN, CDR2 SYDVKM. V was cut by 6 bases and J by 1 base, with 12 bases left in between. DNA of the CDR3: TGTGCCAGCAGCCGGGGGATCCCCCAAGAGACCCAGTACTTC. Translation: CASSRGIPQETQYF. Looking up the rest from reference TRBV28 and TRBJ2-5 gives the full variable domain: DVKVTQSSRYLVKRTGEKVFLECVQDMDHENMFWYRQDPGLGLRLIYFSYDVKMKEKGDIPEGYSVSREKKERFSLILESASTNQTSMYLCASSRGIPQETQYFGPGTRLLVL.

In its sample, this clonotype was seen many times. The chain has TRBV9 and TRBJ2-1; 7 bases are shared with TRBD2. Trimming took 4 bases from V and 8 from J; bases not matched to a gene: 6. Germline V gives CDR1 SGDLS, CDR2 YYNGEE. This CDR3 has 13 amino acids. CDR3 in amino acids: CASSPGLADEQFF. DNA of the CDR3: TGTGCCAGCAGCCCTGGGCTAGCGGATGAGCAGTTCTTC.

This chain uses TRBV10-3 with TRBJ2-1; 11 bases align to TRBD2. The CDR3 runs 19 residues. From germline, CDR1 is ENHRY and CDR2 SYGVKD. The ends lost 10 bases at V and 3 bases at J; junction bases unmatched: 20. CDR3: CATRPTSGEEGVNYNEQFF. Here the CDR3 DNA reads TGTGCCACCCGCCCGACTAGCGGGGAGGAGGGGGTTAACTACAATGAGCAGTTCTTC.

The chain links TRBV20-1 to TRBJ2-3; TRBD2 might be the D (6 bases). Trimming pared 4 bases from V and 6 bases from J, leaving 20 bases between. This CDR3 region has 15 residues. Germline CDR1 is DFQATT and CDR2 is SNEGSKA (reference sequence). DNA for the CDR3: TGCAGTGCTAAAGCGGGTGCTACCCACGGTGATACGCAGTATTTT. The encoded protein is CSAKAGATHGDTQYF.

In this sample, this clonotype turned up a few times. This chain joins TRBV18 and TRBJ2-1; D uncertain. The CDR3 is 13 amino acids. Per the germline V gene, CDR1 is KGHSH and CDR2 is LQKENI. Trimming took off 5 bases at V and 5 bases at J, with 10 bases between the two ends. The CDR3 nucleotides read TGTGCCAGCTCATTCCCTCCGAACAATGAGCAGTTCTTC. Translating gives CASSFPPNNEQFF.